A selection of T cell receptor beta chains follows, all from one sample in a study of blood T cell repertoires in COVID-19. Sequencing was performed with immunoSEQ multiplex PCR; in TCRdb, only in-frame clones are kept and a portion is missing. The sample has around 220,000 clones, about 90% seen once. Material: peripheral blood. The receptors were gathered from a man between 40 and 49 years old with active or convalescent COVID-19. Both conserved end residues are part of each CDR3. D genes are given only for firm matches. Clone size is shown for a subset of rows, as once, few, many or a class of expanded clone.

J: TRBJ1-4
V: TRBV28
D: -
size: few
CDR3: CASSSSGAHDEKLFF
DNA: TGTGCCAGCAGTTCCTCAGGGGCCCACGATGAAAAACTGTTTTTT

J: TRBJ1-5
V: TRBV10-3
D: -
size: -
CDR3: CAISVGPDQPQHF
DNA: TGTGCCATCAGTGTCGGTCCGGATCAGCCCCAGCATTTT

J: TRBJ2-7
V: TRBV27
D: -
size: -
CDR3: CASSLAGNPFYEQYF
DNA: TGTGCCAGCAGTTTGGCGGGGAACCCCTTCTACGAGCAGTACTTC

J: TRBJ1-1
V: TRBV28
D: -
size: -
CDR3: CASSRQRNTEAFF
DNA: TGTGCCAGCAGCCGACAGAGGAACACTGAAGCTTTCTTT

J: TRBJ2-1
V: TRBV6-4
D: TRBD2
size: -
CDR3: CASSDEAGGFNEQFF
DNA: TGTGCCAGCAGTGACGAAGCGGGAGGGTTCAATGAGCAGTTCTTC

J: TRBJ2-5
V: TRBV5-5
D: -
size: -
CDR3: CASSLGGQRETQYF
DNA: TGTGCCAGCAGCTTGGGAGGACAGAGAGAGACCCAGTACTTC

J: TRBJ2-1
V: TRBV9
D: -
size: -
CDR3: CASSVGGPTEVWNEQFF
DNA: TGTGCCAGCAGCGTAGGAGGCCCCACGGAGGTTTGGAATGAGCAGTTCTTC

J: TRBJ1-5
V: TRBV10-1
D: -
size: -
CDR3: CASSAGGQPQHF
DNA: TGCGCCAGCAGTGCGGGAGGGCAGCCCCAGCATTTT

J: TRBJ1-1
V: TRBV6-4
D: TRBD1
size: -
CDR3: CASRGQEGAFF
DNA: TGTGCCAGCAGGGGACAGGAGGGAGCTTTCTTT

J: TRBJ1-1
V: TRBV9
D: -
size: -
CDR3: CASSVVLPGNTEAFF
DNA: TGTGCCAGCAGCGTAGTCCTCCCAGGGAACACTGAAGCTTTCTTT

J: TRBJ1-1
V: TRBV28
D: TRBD1
size: -
CDR3: CASSSTGRGEAFF
DNA: TGTGCCAGCAGTTCGACAGGGAGAGGTGAAGCTTTCTTT

J: TRBJ2-4
V: TRBV18
D: TRBD1
size: once
CDR3: CASSQGALTTKNIQYF
DNA: TGTGCCAGCTCACAGGGGGCCCTGACCACCAAAAACATTCAGTACTTC

J: TRBJ1-6
V: TRBV28
D: -
size: -
CDR3: CASSLSGFRSNSPLHF
DNA: TGTGCCAGCAGTTTATCAGGCTTCAGAAGCAATTCACCCCTCCACTTT

J: TRBJ1-2
V: TRBV6-1
D: TRBD1
size: -
CDR3: CASSEMRGQGEDGYTF
DNA: TGTGCCAGCAGTGAAATGAGGGGACAGGGGGAAGATGGCTACACCTTC

J: TRBJ1-2
V: TRBV19
D: TRBD1
size: few
CDR3: CASSHSTGPSGYTF
DNA: TGTGCCAGTAGTCATTCGACAGGGCCCTCTGGCTACACCTTC

J: TRBJ1-1
V: TRBV6-5
D: TRBD1
size: -
CDR3: CASSAITGGNTEAFF
DNA: TGTGCCAGCAGCGCCATCACAGGGGGGAACACTGAAGCTTTCTTT

J: TRBJ2-1
V: TRBV6-1
D: TRBD1
size: -
CDR3: CASSEWQGAGNEQFF
DNA: TGTGCCAGCAGTGAATGGCAGGGGGCTGGGAATGAGCAGTTCTTC

J: TRBJ2-5
V: TRBV27
D: TRBD2
size: -
CDR3: CASSPPGGLGETQYF
DNA: TGTGCCAGCAGTCCCCCGGGGGGGCTCGGGGAGACCCAGTACTTC

J: TRBJ2-3
V: TRBV27
D: -
size: once
CDR3: CASRFNAFGGDTQYF
DNA: TGTGCCAGCCGATTTAATGCGTTCGGGGGAGATACGCAGTATTTT

J: TRBJ1-1
V: TRBV30
D: -
size: -
CDR3: CAWNFPGRNTEAFF
DNA: TGTGCCTGGAACTTCCCGGGGAGGAACACTGAAGCTTTCTTT

J: TRBJ1-2
V: TRBV5-6
D: -
size: -
CDR3: CASSLRPTTLGGYTF
DNA: TGTGCCAGCAGCTTAAGACCGACTACCCTAGGCGGCTACACCTTC

J: TRBJ2-3
V: TRBV27
D: TRBD2
size: -
CDR3: CASSTGLAGSDTQYF
DNA: TGTGCCAGCAGTACGGGACTAGCGGGATCAGATACGCAGTATTTT

J: TRBJ1-1
V: TRBV2
D: -
size: -
CDR3: CASSLDQNTEAFF
DNA: TGTGCCAGCAGTTTAGATCAGAACACTGAAGCTTTCTTT

J: TRBJ2-1
V: TRBV19
D: -
size: -
CDR3: CASRLTVTNEQFF
DNA: TGTGCCAGTAGGTTAACGGTCACGAATGAGCAGTTCTTC

J: TRBJ2-1
V: TRBV5-1
D: TRBD1
size: -
CDR3: CASSLAGTGAGNEQFF
DNA: TGCGCCAGCAGCTTGGCCGGGACAGGGGCCGGGAATGAGCAGTTCTTC

J: TRBJ2-1
V: TRBV29-1
D: -
size: -
CDR3: CSVDLASFYNEQFF
DNA: TGCAGCGTTGATCTAGCCTCTTTCTACAATGAGCAGTTCTTC

J: TRBJ1-1
V: TRBV7-8
D: -
size: -
CDR3: CASSAREVNTEAFF
DNA: TGTGCCAGCAGCGCCCGGGAAGTGAACACTGAAGCTTTCTTT

J: TRBJ1-3
V: TRBV7-6
D: TRBD1
size: -
CDR3: CASSLGGTGGAGNTIYF
DNA: TGTGCCAGCAGCTTAGGAGGAACAGGGGGGGCTGGAAACACCATATATTTT

J: TRBJ2-1
V: TRBV18
D: -
size: few
CDR3: CASSSAAGTRGNNEQFF
DNA: TGTGCCAGCTCATCTGCCGCGGGAACCCGGGGAAACAATGAGCAGTTCTTC

J: TRBJ1-5
V: TRBV7-6
D: -
size: -
CDR3: CASSLEGGFNQPQHF
DNA: TGTGCCAGCAGCTTAGAAGGAGGGTTTAATCAGCCCCAGCATTTT

J: TRBJ1-2
V: TRBV7-2
D: -
size: -
CDR3: CASSLVGGLGYGYTF
DNA: TGTGCCAGCAGCTTAGTCGGGGGGCTGGGCTATGGCTACACCTTC

J: TRBJ2-3
V: TRBV7-9
D: TRBD1
size: -
CDR3: CASSFWDRDTDTQYF
DNA: TGTGCCAGCAGCTTTTGGGACAGGGACACAGATACGCAGTATTTT

J: TRBJ1-3
V: TRBV7-9
D: -
size: -
CDR3: CASSLRGNSGNTIYF
DNA: TGTGCCAGCAGCTTAAGGGGGAACTCTGGAAACACCATATATTTT

J: TRBJ2-3
V: TRBV2
D: -
size: -
CDR3: CASGKQGGSTDTQYF
DNA: TGTGCCAGCGGAAAACAGGGGGGGAGCACAGATACGCAGTATTTT

J: TRBJ2-3
V: TRBV2
D: -
size: -
CDR3: CASTGTDTQYF
DNA: TGTGCCAGCACTGGCACAGATACGCAGTATTTT

J: TRBJ1-4
V: TRBV24-1
D: -
size: -
CDR3: CATSDLDPGPCKLFF
DNA: TGTGCCACCAGTGATTTGGACCCTGGGCCCTGCAAACTGTTTTTT

J: TRBJ1-6
V: TRBV28
D: TRBD1
size: -
CDR3: CASSSPQWTGSNSPLHF
DNA: TGTGCCAGCAGTTCTCCCCAGTGGACAGGGAGTAATTCACCCCTCCACTTT

J: TRBJ1-3
V: TRBV27
D: -
size: -
CDR3: CASSLFPGGNTIYF
DNA: TGTGCCAGCAGTTTATTTCCAGGGGGAAACACCATATATTTT

J: TRBJ2-7
V: TRBV10-1
D: -
size: -
CDR3: CASSGGVGYEQYF
DNA: TGCGCCAGCAGTGGGGGCGTAGGCTACGAGCAGTACTTC

J: TRBJ1-1
V: TRBV21-1
D: -
size: -
CDR3: CASSRGEGAKNTEAFF
DNA: TGTGCCAGCAGCAGGGGGGAGGGAGCGAAGAACACTGAAGCTTTCTTT

J: TRBJ2-3
V: TRBV27
D: -
size: once
CDR3: CASRMSAADTQYF
DNA: TGTGCCAGCAGAATGTCCGCGGCAGATACGCAGTATTTT

J: TRBJ2-1
V: TRBV27
D: TRBD2
size: once
CDR3: CASSSGTRYNEQFF
DNA: TGTGCCAGCAGCTCCGGGACTAGATACAATGAGCAGTTCTTC

J: TRBJ1-1
V: TRBV27
D: -
size: -
CDR3: CASSIDLTASEAFF
DNA: TGTGCCAGCAGTATTGATTTGACAGCCAGTGAAGCTTTCTTT